This T cell receptor beta chain was sequenced during a study of shared clonotypes between healthy human individuals. Across the study: Per-donor plates numbered three CD4 naive, three CD4 memory, two CD8 naive and one CD8 memory.

The germline gives CDR1 SGHRS, CDR2 YFSETQ. With 2 bases removed from V and 4 bases from J, the gap between germline ends came to 15 bases. The CDR3 has 15 amino acids. This clone has at least ten counts. The protocol was immunoSEQ multiplex PCR, while the TCRdb copy is restricted to in-frame clones and leaves out a portion. Among around 330,000 clones listed, 74% were seen once. This TCR derives from a man between 25 and 39 years old in good health. Sequencing was carried out using memory CD4+ T cells sorted from blood. As for subset: CD45RA-negative fraction. The gene calls are TRBV5-1 and TRBJ2-5, with D tentatively TRBD1 (5 bases). In DNA form, the CDR3 reads TGCGCCAGCAGCTTATTGGGGCCTGGCGTAGAGACCCAGTACTTC. Its protein product is CASSLLGPGVETQYF.